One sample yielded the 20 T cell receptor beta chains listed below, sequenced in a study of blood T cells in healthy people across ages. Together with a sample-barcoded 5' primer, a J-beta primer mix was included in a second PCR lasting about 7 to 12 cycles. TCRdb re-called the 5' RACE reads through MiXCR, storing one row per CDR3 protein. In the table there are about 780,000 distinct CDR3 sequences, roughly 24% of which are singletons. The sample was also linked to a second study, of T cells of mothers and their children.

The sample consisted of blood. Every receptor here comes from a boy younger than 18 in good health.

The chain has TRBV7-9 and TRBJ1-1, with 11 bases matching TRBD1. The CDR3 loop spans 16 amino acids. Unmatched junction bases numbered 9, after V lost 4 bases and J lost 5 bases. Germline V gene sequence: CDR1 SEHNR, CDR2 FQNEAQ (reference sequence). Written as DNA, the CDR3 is TGTGCCAGCAGCTCCGGGACAGGGGGTCAAAGAACTGAAGCTTTCTTT. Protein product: CASSSGTGGQRTEAFF. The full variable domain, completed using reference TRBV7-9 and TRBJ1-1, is DTGVSQNPRHKITKRGQNVTFRCDPISEHNRLYWYRQTLGQGPEFLTYFQNEAQLEKSRLLSDRFSAERPKGSFSTLEIQRTEQGDSAMYLCASSSGTGGQRTEAFFGQGTRLTVV.

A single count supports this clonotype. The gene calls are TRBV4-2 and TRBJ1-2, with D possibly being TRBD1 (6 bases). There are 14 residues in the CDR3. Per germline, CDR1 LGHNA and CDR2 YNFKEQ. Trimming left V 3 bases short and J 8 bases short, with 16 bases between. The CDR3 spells CASSQEGGTGGYTF. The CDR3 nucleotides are TGTGCCAGCAGCCAGGAGGGGGGAACGGGAGGCTACACCTTC.

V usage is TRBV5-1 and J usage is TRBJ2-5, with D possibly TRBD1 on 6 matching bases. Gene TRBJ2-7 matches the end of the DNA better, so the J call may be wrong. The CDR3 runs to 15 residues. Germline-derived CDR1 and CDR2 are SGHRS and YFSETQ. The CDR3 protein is CASSSPGTNLFEQYF. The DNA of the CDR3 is TGCGCCAGCAGTTCACCCGGGACAAACCTTTTCGAGCAGTACTTC.

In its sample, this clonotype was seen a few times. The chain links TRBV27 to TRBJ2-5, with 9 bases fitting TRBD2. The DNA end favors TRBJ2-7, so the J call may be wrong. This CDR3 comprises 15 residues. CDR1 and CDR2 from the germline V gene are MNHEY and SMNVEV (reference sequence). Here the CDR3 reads CASSFQAGGPYEQYF. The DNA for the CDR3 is TGTGCCAGCAGTTTTCAGGCGGGGGGGCCCTACGAGCAGTACTTC.

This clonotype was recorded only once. CDR3: CASSQVGGGRSEAFF. The CDR3 nucleotides read TGTGCCAGCAGCCAAGTGGGCGGGGGGCGGTCTGAAGCTTTCTTT. V usage is TRBV3-1 and J usage is TRBJ1-1; tentatively, D is TRBD1 (6 bases). Germline lookup yields CDR1 LGHDT and CDR2 YNNKEL (reference sequence). CDR3 length: 15 residues. Trimming removed 1 base at V and 6 bases at J, with 15 bases between. The variable domain in full, completed from reference TRBV3-1 and TRBJ1-1, reads DTAVSQTPKYLVTQMGNDKSIKCEQNLGHDTMYWYKQDSKKFLKIMFSYNNKELIINETVPNRFSPKSPDKAHLNLHINSLELGDSAVYFCASSQVGGGRSEAFFGQGTRLTVV.

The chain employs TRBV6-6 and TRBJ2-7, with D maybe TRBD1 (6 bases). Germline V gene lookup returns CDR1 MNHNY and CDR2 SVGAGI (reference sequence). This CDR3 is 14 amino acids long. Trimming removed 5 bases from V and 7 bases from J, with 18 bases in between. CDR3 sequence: CASSLRQDAIEQYF. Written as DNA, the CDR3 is TGTGCCAGCAGTCTCCGACAGGATGCCATTGAGCAGTACTTC.

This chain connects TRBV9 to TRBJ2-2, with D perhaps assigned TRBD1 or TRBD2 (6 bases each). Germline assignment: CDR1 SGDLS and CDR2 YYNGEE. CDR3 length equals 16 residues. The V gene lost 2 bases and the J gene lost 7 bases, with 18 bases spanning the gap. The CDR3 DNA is TGTGCCAGCAGCGTGTCGGTAGGGGGGCCGAGCGGGGAGCTGTTTTTT. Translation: CASSVSVGGPSGELFF.

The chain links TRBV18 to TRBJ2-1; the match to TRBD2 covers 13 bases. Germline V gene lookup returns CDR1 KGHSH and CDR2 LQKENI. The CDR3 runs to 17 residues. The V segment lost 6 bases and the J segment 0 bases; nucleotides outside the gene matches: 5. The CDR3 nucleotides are TGTGCCAGCTCCCCCCGACTAGCGGGGGGCTCCTACAATGAGCAGTTCTTC. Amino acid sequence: CASSPRLAGGSYNEQFF.

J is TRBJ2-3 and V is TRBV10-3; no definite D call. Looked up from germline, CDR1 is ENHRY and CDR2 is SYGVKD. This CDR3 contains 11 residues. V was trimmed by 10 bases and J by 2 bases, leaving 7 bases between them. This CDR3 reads CATTDTDTQYF. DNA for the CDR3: TGTGCCACAACCGACACAGATACGCAGTATTTT.

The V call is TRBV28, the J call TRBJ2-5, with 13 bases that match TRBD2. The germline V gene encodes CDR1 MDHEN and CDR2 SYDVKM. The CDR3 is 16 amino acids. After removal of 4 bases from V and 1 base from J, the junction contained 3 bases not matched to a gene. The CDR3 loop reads CASSWGLAGIQETQYF. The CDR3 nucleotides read TGTGCCAGCAGTTGGGGACTAGCGGGGATCCAAGAGACCCAGTACTTC.

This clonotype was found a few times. DNA for the CDR3: TGCAGTGCCGACACCATTCCGGCTTTCTTT. Amino acid sequence: CSADTIPAFF. The chain joins TRBV20-1 to TRBJ1-1; D unclear. V lost 6 bases to trimming and J lost 11 bases, with 13 bases between them. CDR1 and CDR2 (germline): DFQATT, SNEGSKA (reference sequence). The length of the CDR3 is 10 residues.

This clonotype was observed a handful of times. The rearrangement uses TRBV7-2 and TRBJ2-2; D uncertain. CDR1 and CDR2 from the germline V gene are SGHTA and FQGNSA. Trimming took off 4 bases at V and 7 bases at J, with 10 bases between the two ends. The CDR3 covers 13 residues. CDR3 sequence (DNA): TGTGCCAGCAGCTCCTGGATTGGCGGGGAGCTGTTTTTT. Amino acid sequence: CASSSWIGGELFF.

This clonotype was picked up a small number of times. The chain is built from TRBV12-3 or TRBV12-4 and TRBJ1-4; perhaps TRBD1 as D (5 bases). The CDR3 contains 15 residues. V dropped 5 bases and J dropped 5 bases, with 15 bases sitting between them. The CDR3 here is CASSLRTWENEKLFF. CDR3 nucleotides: TGTGCCAGCAGTCTAAGGACATGGGAGAATGAAAAACTGTTTTTT.

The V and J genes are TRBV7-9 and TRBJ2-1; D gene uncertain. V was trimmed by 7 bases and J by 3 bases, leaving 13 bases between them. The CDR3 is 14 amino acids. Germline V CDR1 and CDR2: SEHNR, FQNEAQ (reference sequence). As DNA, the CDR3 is TGTGCCAGCACCCCATACGGAGACTACAATGAGCAGTTCTTC. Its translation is CASTPYGDYNEQFF.

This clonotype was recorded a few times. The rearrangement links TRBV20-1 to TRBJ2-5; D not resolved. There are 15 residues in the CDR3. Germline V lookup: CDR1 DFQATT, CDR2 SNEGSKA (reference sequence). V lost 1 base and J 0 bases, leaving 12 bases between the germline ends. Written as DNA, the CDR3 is TGCAGTGCTAGAGTCAGTCGGGCATACCAAGAGACCCAGTACTTC. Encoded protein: CSARVSRAYQETQYF.

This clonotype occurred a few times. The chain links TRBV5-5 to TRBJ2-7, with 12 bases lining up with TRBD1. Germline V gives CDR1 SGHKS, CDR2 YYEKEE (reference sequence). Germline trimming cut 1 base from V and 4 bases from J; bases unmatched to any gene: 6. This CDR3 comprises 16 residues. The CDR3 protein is CASSLIPGQGAYEQYF. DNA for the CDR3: TGTGCCAGCAGCTTGATTCCGGGACAGGGGGCTTACGAGCAGTACTTC.

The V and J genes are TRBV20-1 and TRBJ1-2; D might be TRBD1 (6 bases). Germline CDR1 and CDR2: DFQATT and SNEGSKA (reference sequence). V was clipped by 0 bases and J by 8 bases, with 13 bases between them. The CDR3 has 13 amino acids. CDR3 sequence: CSARDRQDGGYTF. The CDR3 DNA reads TGCAGTGCTAGAGATCGACAGGACGGCGGCTACACCTTC.

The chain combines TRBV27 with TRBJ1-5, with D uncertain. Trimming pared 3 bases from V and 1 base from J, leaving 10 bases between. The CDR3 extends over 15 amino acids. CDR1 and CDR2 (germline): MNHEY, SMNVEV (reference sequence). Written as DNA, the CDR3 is TGTGCCAGCAGTTTCGGGCTTCGGAGCAATCAGCCCCAGCATTTT. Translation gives CASSFGLRSNQPQHF.

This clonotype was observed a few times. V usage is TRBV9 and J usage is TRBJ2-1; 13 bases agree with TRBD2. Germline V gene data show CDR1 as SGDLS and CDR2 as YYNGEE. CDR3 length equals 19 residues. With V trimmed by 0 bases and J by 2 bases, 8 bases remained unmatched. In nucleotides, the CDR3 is TGTGCCAGCAGCGTAGTCCCAGGGGGACTAGCGGGGACCTACAATGAGCAGTTCTTC. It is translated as CASSVVPGGLAGTYNEQFF.

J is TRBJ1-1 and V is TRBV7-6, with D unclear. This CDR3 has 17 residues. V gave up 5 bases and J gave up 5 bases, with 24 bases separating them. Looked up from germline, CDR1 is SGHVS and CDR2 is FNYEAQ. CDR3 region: CASSRRANMRERTEAFF. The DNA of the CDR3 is TGTGCCAGCAGCCGGCGGGCGAATATGAGGGAGAGGACTGAAGCTTTCTTT.